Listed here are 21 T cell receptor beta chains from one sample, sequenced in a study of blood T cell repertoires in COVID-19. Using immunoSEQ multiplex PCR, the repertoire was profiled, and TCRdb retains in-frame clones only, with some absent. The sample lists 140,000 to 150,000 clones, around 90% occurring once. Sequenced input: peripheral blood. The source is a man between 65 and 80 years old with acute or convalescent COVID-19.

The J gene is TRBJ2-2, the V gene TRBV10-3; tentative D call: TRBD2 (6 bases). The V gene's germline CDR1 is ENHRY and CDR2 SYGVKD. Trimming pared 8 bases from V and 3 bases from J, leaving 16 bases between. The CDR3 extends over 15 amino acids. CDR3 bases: TGTGCCATCCGGGCGGTGGTAGCGGACACCGGGGAGCTGTTTTTT. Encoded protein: CAIRAVVADTGELFF.

In nucleotides, the CDR3 is TGTGCCAGCAGTGGACATATAGCGGGGGGCCAGGATGAGCAGTTCTTC. Amino acid sequence: CASSGHIAGGQDEQFF. The chain carries TRBV6-6 and TRBJ2-1; 10 nucleotides align to TRBD2. From germline, CDR1 is MNHNY and CDR2 SVGAGI (reference sequence). J gave up 8 bases and V 5 bases, and 12 bases lay outside the gene matches. The CDR3 runs to 16 residues.

The CDR3 DNA reads as TGTGCCAGCAGTGAAAATGAGGGACTCATCTATGGCTACACCTTC. Translation: CASSENEGLIYGYTF. This chain uses TRBV6-1 with TRBJ1-2; the D gene is possibly TRBD1 (5 bases). Germline V gene lookup returns CDR1 MNHNS and CDR2 SASEGT. V lost 2 bases and J lost 4, with 14 bases in between. The CDR3 sequence is 15 residues long.

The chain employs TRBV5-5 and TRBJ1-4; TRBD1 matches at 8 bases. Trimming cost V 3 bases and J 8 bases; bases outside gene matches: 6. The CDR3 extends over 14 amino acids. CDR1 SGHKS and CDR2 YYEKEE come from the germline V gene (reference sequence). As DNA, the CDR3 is TGTGCCAGCAGCTCGGACAGGGTAGGGGAAAAACTGTTTTTT. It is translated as CASSSDRVGEKLFF.

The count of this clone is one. CDR3 amino acids: CASSPSGDTGELFF. The CDR3 DNA reads TGTGCCAGCTCACCTTCGGGGGACACCGGGGAGCTGTTTTTT. This sequence joins TRBV18 and TRBJ2-2; TRBD2 might be the D (6 bases). The germline V and J ends were trimmed by 3 bases and 3 bases, with 8 bases remaining between them. Germline V gives CDR1 KGHSH, CDR2 LQKENI. The CDR3 is 14 residues long.

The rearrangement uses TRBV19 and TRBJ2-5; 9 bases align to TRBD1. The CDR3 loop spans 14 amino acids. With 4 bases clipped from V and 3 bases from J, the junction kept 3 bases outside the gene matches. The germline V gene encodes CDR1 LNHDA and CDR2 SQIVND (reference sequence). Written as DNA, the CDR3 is TGTGCCAGTAGTACCTGGGACAGGGAAGAGACCCAGTACTTC. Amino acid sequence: CASSTWDREETQYF.

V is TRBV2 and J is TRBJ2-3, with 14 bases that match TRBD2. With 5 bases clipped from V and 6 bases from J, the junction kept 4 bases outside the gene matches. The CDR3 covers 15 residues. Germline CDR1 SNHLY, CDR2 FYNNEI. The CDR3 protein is CASSWTSGGRDTQYF. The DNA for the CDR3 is TGTGCCAGCAGTTGGACTAGCGGGGGGAGGGATACGCAGTATTTT. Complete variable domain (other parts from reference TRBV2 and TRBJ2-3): EPEVTQTPSHQVTQMGQEVILRCVPISNHLYFYWYRQILGQKVEFLVSFYNNEISEKSEIFDDQFSVERPDGSNFTLKIRSTKLEDSAMYFCASSWTSGGRDTQYFGPGTRLTVL.

CDR3 region: CASRTGTGGTYSNQPQHF. The DNA of the CDR3 is TGTGCCAGTAGAACAGGGACAGGGGGCACATATAGCAATCAGCCCCAGCATTTT. The chain recombines TRBV19 with TRBJ1-5; 12 nucleotides line up with TRBD1. Germline CDR1 reads LNHDA; CDR2 reads SQIVND (reference sequence). The CDR3 length is 18 residues. Trimming took 6 bases from V and 0 from J; bases not matched to a gene: 9.

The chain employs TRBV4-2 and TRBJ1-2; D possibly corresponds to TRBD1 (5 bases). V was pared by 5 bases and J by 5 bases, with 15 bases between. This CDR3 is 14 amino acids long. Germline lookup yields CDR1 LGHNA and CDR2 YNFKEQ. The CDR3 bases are TGTGCCAGCAGCGAGCTAGACAGCGCTTATGGCTACACCTTC. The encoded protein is CASSELDSAYGYTF.

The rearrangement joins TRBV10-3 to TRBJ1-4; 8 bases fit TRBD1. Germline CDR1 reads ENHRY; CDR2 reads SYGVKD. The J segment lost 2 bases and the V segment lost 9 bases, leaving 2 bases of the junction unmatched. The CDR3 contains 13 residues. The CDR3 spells CAIGQGTNEKLFF. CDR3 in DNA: TGTGCCATAGGACAGGGTACTAATGAAAAACTGTTTTTT.

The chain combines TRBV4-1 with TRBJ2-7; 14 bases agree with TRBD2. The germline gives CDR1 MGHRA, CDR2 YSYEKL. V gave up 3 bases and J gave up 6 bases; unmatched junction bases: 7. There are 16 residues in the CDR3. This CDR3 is CASSQIGGLAGVEQYF. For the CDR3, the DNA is TGCGCCAGCAGCCAGATTGGGGGACTAGCGGGGGTCGAGCAGTACTTC.

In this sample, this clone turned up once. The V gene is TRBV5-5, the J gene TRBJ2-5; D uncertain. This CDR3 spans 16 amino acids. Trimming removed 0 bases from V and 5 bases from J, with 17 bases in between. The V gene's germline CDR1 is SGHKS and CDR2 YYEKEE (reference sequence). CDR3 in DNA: TGTGCCAGCAGCTTGGGGGCAGATGGTTTTTCTGAGACCCAGTACTTC. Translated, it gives CASSLGADGFSETQYF.

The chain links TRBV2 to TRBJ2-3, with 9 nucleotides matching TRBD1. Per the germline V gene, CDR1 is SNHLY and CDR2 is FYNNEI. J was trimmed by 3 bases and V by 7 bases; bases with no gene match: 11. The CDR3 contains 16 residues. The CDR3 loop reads CASKIQGAMDTDTQYF. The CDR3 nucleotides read TGTGCCAGCAAAATACAGGGGGCGATGGATACAGATACGCAGTATTTT.

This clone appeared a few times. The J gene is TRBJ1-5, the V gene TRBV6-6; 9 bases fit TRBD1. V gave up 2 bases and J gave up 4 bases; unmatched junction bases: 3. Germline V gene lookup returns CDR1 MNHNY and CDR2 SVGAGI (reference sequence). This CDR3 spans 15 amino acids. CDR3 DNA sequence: TGTGCCAGCAGTTACGGGGACAGGGAGAATCAGCCCCAGCATTTT. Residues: CASSYGDRENQPQHF.

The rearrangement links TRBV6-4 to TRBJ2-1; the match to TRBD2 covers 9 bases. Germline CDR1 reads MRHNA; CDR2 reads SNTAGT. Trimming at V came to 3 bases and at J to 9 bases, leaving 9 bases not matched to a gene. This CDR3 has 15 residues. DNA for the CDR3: TGTGCCAGCAGTGAAAGGGCGGGGGGGCCCAGTGAGCAGTTCTTC. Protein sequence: CASSERAGGPSEQFF.

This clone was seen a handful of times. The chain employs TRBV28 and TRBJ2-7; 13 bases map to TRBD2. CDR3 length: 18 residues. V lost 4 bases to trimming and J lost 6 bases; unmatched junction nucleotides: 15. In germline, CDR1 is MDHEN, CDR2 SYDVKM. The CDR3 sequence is CASSSPARTSGSSSEQYF. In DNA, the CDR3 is TGTGCCAGCAGTTCCCCCGCGCGGACTAGCGGGAGCAGCAGCGAGCAGTACTTC.

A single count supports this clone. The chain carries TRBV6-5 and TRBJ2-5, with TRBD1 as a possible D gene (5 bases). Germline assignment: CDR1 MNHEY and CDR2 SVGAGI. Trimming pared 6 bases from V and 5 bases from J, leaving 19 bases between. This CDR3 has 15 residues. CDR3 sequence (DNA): TGTGCCAGCAGAGCTAACGGACACGGAACGGAGACCCAGTACTTC. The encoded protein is CASRANGHGTETQYF.

The CDR3 region is CASRISSYSNQPQHF. The CDR3 DNA follows: TGTGCCAGCAGGATAAGCTCCTATAGCAATCAGCCCCAGCATTTT. V gene TRBV28 combines with J gene TRBJ1-5; D remains ambiguous. CDR3 length equals 15 residues. V lost 6 bases and J 0 bases, leaving 12 bases between the germline ends. Germline V CDR1 and CDR2: MDHEN, SYDVKM.

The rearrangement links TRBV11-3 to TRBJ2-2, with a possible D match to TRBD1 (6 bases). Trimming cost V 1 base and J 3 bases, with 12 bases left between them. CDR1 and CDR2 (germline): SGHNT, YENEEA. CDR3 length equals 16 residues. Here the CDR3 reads CASSLGVQGYTGELFF. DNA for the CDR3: TGTGCCAGCAGCTTAGGCGTACAGGGATACACCGGGGAGCTGTTTTTT.

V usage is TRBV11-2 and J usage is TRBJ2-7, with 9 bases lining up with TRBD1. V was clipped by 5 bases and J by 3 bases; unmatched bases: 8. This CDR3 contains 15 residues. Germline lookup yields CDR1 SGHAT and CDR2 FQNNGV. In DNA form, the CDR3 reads TGTGCCAGCAGCCCCGGACAGGGGCAGCTCTACGAGCAGTACTTC. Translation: CASSPGQGQLYEQYF.

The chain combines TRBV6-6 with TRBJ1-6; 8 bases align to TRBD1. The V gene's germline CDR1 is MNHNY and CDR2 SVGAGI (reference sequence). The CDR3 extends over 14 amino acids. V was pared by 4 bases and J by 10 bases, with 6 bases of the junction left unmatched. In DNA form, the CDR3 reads TGTGCCAGCAGTTTGACAGGGGTGGAATCACCCCTCCACTTT. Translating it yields CASSLTGVESPLHF.